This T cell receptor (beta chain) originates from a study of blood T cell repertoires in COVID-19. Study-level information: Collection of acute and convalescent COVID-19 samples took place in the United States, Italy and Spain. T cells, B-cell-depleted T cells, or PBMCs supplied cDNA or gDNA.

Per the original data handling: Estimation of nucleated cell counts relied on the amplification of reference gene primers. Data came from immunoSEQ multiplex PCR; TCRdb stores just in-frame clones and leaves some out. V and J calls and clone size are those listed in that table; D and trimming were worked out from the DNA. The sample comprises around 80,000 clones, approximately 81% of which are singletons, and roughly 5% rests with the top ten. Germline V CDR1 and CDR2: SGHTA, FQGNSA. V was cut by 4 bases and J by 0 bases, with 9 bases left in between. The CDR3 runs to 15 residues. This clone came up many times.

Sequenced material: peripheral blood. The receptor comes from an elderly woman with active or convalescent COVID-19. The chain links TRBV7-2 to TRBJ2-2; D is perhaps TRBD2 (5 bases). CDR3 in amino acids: CASSWEITNTGELFF. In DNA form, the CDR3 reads TGTGCCAGCAGCTGGGAGATCACGAACACCGGGGAGCTGTTTTTT.